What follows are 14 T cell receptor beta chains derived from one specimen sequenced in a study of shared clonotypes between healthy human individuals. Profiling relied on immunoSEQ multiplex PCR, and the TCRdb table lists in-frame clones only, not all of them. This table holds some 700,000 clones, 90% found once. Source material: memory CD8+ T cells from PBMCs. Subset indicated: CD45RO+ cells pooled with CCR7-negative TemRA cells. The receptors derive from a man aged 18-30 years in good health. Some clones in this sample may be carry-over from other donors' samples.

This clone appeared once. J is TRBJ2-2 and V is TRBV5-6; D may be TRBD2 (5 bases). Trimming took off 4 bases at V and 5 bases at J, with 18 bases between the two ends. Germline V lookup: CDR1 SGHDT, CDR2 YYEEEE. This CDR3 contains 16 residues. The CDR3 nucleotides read TGTGCCAGCAGCCCCAGGATTGAAAGGAGGACCGGGGAGCTGTTTTTT. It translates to CASSPRIERRTGELFF.

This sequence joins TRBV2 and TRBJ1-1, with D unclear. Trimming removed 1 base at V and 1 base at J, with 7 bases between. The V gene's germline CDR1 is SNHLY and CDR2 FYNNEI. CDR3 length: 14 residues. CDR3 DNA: TGTGCCAGCAGTGAAGGAACAGAGAACACTGAAGCTTTCTTT. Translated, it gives CASSEGTENTEAFF. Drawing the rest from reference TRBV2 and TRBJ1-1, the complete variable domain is EPEVTQTPSHQVTQMGQEVILRCVPISNHLYFYWYRQILGQKVEFLVSFYNNEISEKSEIFDDQFSVERPDGSNFTLKIRSTKLEDSAMYFCASSEGTENTEAFFGQGTRLTVV.

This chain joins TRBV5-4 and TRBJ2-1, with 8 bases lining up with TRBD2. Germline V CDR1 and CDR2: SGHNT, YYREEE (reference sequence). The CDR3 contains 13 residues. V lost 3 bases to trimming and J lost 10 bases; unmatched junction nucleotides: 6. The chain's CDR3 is CASSSPSGPEQFF. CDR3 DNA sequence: TGTGCCAGCAGCTCGCCTAGCGGGCCAGAGCAGTTCTTC.

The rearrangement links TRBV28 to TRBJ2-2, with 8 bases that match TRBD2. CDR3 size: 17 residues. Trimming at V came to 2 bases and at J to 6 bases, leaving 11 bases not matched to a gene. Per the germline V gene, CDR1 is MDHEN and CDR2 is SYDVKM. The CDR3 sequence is CASSLKPGLVLSGELFF. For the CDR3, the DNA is TGTGCCAGCAGTTTAAAGCCGGGACTAGTCTTATCCGGGGAGCTGTTTTTT.

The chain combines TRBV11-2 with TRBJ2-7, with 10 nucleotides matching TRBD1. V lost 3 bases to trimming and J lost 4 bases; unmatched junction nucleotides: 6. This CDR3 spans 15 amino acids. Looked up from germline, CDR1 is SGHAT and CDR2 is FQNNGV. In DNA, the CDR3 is TGTGCCAGCAGCTTCGGGACAGGGGATTATTACGAGCAGTACTTC. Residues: CASSFGTGDYYEQYF.

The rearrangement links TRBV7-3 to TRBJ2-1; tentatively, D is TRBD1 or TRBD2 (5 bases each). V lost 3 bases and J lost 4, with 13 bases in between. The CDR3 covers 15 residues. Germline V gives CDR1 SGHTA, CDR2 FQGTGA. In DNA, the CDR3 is TGTGCCAGCAGCTTTACCGGGACGGCATACAATGAGCAGTTCTTC. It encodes CASSFTGTAYNEQFF. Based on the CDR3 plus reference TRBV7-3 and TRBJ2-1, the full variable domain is GAGVSQTPSNKVTEKGKYVELRCDPISGHTALYWYRQSLGQGPEFLIYFQGTGAADDSGLPNDRFFAVRPEGSVSTLKIQRTERGDSAVYLCASSFTGTAYNEQFFGPGTRLTVL.

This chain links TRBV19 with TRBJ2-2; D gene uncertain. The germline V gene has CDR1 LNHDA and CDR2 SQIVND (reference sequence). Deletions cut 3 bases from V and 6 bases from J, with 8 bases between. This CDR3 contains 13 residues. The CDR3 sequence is CASSISRSGELFF. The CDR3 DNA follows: TGTGCCAGTAGTATCTCGAGATCCGGGGAGCTGTTTTTT.

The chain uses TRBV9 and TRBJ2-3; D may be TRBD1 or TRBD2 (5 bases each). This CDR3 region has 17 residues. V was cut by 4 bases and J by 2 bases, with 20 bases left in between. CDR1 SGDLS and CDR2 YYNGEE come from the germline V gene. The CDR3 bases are TGTGCCAGCAGCCCGAAGGGACCGACCATCAACACAGATACGCAGTATTTT. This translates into CASSPKGPTINTDTQYF.

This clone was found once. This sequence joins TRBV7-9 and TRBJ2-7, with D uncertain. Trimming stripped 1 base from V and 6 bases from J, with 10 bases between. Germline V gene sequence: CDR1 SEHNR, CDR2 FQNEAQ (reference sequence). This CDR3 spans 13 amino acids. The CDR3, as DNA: TGTGCCAGCAGCTTAGACGGGTTCGCCGAGCAGTACTTC. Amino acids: CASSLDGFAEQYF.

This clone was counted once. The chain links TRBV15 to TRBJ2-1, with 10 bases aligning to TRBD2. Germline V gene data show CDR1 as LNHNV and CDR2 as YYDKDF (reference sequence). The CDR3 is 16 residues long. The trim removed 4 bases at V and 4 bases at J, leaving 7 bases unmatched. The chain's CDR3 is CATSNTGLAEYNEQFF. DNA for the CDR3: TGTGCCACCAGCAACACCGGACTAGCGGAGTACAATGAGCAGTTCTTC.

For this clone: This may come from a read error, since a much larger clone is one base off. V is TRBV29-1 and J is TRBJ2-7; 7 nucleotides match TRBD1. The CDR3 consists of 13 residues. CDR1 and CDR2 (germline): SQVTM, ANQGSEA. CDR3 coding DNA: TGCAGCGCACGGACAGGTGTCTCCCACGAGCAGTACTTC. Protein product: CSARTGVSHEQYF.

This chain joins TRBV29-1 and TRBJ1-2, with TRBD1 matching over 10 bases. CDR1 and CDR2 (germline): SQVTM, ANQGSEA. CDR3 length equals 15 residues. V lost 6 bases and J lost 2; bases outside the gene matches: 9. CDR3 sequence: CSVDYRQGANYGYTF. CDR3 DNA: TGCAGCGTAGATTACCGACAGGGGGCGAACTATGGCTACACCTTC.

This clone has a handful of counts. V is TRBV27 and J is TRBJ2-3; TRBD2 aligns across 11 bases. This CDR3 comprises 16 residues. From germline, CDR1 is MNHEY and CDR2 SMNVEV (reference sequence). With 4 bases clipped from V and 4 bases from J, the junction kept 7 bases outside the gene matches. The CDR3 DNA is TGTGCCAGCAGTTCCCCCGGACTAGCGGGCTCAGATACGCAGTATTTT. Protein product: CASSSPGLAGSDTQYF.

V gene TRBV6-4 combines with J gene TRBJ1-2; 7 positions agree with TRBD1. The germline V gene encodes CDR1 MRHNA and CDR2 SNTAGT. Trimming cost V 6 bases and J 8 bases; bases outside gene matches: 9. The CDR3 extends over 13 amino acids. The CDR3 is CASSPSRGVGYTF. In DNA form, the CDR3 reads TGTGCCAGCAGCCCCAGCAGGGGGGTAGGCTACACCTTC.